The 3 T cell receptor beta chains given below trace back to one sample, sequenced in a study of cytomegalovirus exposure and HLA in healthy donors. The study ran its PCR with 60 Vbeta and 13 Jbeta primers. Profiled with immunoSEQ multiplex PCR; TCRdb holds only in-frame clones, not every one. The sample lists a few hundred thousand clones, just over 75% occurring once. The sample comprised PBMCs. The receptors here all came from a woman aged 55-69 years in good health and CMV-seropositive.

The V call is TRBV30, the J call TRBJ1-5; possible D gene TRBD1, 6 bases. The V end was cut by 1 base, the J end by 6 bases, with 13 bases between. The germline gives CDR1 GTSNPN, CDR2 SVGIG (reference sequence). The CDR3 is 14 amino acids. CDR3 bases: TGTGCCTGGAGTGACCTGGGGGGGCGTCAGCCCCAGCATTTT. It codes for CAWSDLGGRQPQHF.

This sequence joins TRBV14 and TRBJ1-4, with a possible D match to TRBD1 (6 bases). Trimming cost V 1 base and J 5 bases, with 11 bases left between them. The CDR3 covers 15 residues. Germline-derived CDR1 and CDR2 are SGHDN and FVKESK. Written as DNA, the CDR3 is TGTGCCAGCAGCCAAGTTCGAGGGGGAAATGAAAAACTGTTTTTT. It translates to CASSQVRGGNEKLFF.

CDR3 sequence reads: CASSQGESGGRLGQYF. The CDR3 bases are TGTGCCAGCAGCCAAGGCGAAAGCGGGGGCCGTCTCGGGCAGTATTTT. V gene TRBV4-2 combines with J gene TRBJ2-3, with 8 bases lining up with TRBD2. The CDR3 has 16 amino acids. V gave up 1 base and J gave up 11 bases; unmatched junction bases: 14. Germline CDR1 is LGHNA and CDR2 is YNFKEQ.